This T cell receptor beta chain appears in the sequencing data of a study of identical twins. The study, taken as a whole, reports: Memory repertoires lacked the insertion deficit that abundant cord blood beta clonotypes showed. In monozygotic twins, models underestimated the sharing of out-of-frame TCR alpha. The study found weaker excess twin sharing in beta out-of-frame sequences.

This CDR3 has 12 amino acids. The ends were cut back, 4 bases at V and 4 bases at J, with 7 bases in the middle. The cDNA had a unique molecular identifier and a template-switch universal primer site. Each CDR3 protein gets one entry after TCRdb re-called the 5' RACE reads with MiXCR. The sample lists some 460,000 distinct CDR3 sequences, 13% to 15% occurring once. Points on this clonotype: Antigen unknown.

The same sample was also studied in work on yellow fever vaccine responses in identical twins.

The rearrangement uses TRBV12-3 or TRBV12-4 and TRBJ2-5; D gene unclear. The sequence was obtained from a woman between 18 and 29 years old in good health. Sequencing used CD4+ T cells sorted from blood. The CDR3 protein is CASSSNLETQYF. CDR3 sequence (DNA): TGTGCCAGCAGTTCAAACCTAGAGACCCAGTACTTC.